The sequence of this T cell receptor (beta chain) was determined in a study of Ad26.COV2.S vaccination and SARS-CoV-2 variants. The study's findings and limits: Substantial breadth was reported for post-vaccination spike-specific CD8+ and CD4+ T cells.

Turning to this clone: Its antigen is as yet unknown.

The CDR3 contains 13 residues. The germline V and J ends were trimmed by 1 base and 5 bases, with 6 bases remaining between them. Treatment denoted: approximately 18 received Ad26.COV2.S at low or high dose, single or two shots; about 5 received placebo; per-sample allocation not given. Sampling happened 63 days after the first vaccine or placebo injection. An Ad26 vector expressing Wuhan-strain SARS-CoV-2 spike constituted the vaccine. This table comes from immunoSEQ multiplex PCR, and its TCRdb copy is limited to in-frame clones, with some not included. The repertoire has roughly 270,000 clones, about 87% of them found once; the top ten carry more than 2.5%.

This chain joins TRBV12-3 or TRBV12-4 and TRBJ1-3, with D uncertain. The sequenced sample was peripheral blood, obtained in a trial of Ad26.COV2.S vaccine versus placebo. This sequence originates from a person aged 18-60 years who received the Ad26.COV2.S COVID-19 vaccine or a placebo. The CDR3 region is CASSLGPRNTIYF. The CDR3 DNA reads TGTGCCAGCAGTTTAGGGCCGCGAAACACCATATATTTT.